A selection of T cell receptor beta chains follows, all from one sample in a study of blood T cells in healthy people across ages. One entry per CDR3 protein, called by TCRdb with MiXCR from the 5' RACE reads. This table holds approximately 1,000,000 distinct CDR3 sequences, approximately 38% found once. Sequencing was carried out using blood. These receptors were obtained from a man younger than 35 in good health. CDR3s include the opening cysteine and the closing phenylalanine or tryptophan. D genes are given only for firm matches. A clone size is listed for some rows: how often the clone was seen (once, few, many), or a class if it is expanded.

TRBV7-3	TRBJ2-3	-	-	TGTGCCAGCAGCGTACAGGGGGGGGACACAGATACGCAGTATTTT	CASSVQGGDTDTQYF
TRBV9	TRBJ1-2	TRBD1	-	TGTGCCAGCAGCCCTACAGGGGGCCGGGGCTACACCTTC	CASSPTGGRGYTF
TRBV30	TRBJ2-7	TRBD1	few	TGTGCCTGGAGTAGGGGGACAGGGTCAACCTACGAGCAGTACTTC	CAWSRGTGSTYEQYF
TRBV6-5	TRBJ2-1	-	few	TGTGCCAGCAGTTATCAGGCGGGTGAGCAGTTCTTC	CASSYQAGEQFF
TRBV20-1	TRBJ2-7	TRBD2	-	TGCAGTGCTAGTACCCCGGGACCAGCGGGATACAATGAGCAGTACTTC	CSASTPGPAGYNEQYF
TRBV27	TRBJ1-5	-	-	TGTGCCAGCAGTTTACACGGTCGCCAGACGAATCAGCCCCAGCATTTT	CASSLHGRQTNQPQHF
TRBV20-1	TRBJ2-5	-	-	TGCAGTGCTAGGGGAGGACAGGGAGGGGAGACCCAGTACTTC	CSARGGQGGETQYF
TRBV10-3	TRBJ1-2	-	-	TGTGCCATCAGTGAGTCGGCATTACTAAACTATGACTACACCTTC	CAISESALLNYDYTF
TRBV11-2	TRBJ2-1	-	-	TGTGCCAGCAGCTTTGGCAGGGGAGACTACAATGAGCACTACTTC	CASSFGRGDYNEHYF
TRBV12-3/TRBV12-4	TRBJ1-1	-	-	TGTGCCAGCAGCCCGACCCCTGGGGGCGGCACTGAAGCTTTCTTT	CASSPTPGGGTEAFF
TRBV6-5	TRBJ2-2	-	-	TGTGCCAGCAGTTACGGTAGCGGGGAGCTGTTTTTT	CASSYGSGELFF
TRBV12-5	TRBJ2-1	-	few	TGTGCTAGTGGTGCCGACGTCGTCGATGAGCAGTTCTTC	CASGADVVDEQFF
TRBV11-2	TRBJ2-3	TRBD2	-	TGTGCCAGCAGCTTAAACACCGGGGGGTTGATAATAGATACGCAGTATTTT	CASSLNTGGLIIDTQYF
TRBV5-1	TRBJ2-5	-	-	TGCGCCAGCAGCATTACAGGTGCAGAGACCCAGTACTTC	CASSITGAETQYF
TRBV7-2	TRBJ2-2	-	-	TGTGCCAGCAGCGCCACTAGCTCGGTCGGGGAGCTGTTTTTT	CASSATSSVGELFF
TRBV7-2	TRBJ2-3	-	few	TGTGCCAGCAGCTTAATCGTAGATACGCAGTATTTT	CASSLIVDTQYF
TRBV5-1	TRBJ1-2	TRBD1	few	TGCGCCAGCAGCTTGGCCACAGGGGGAGACTATGGCTACACCTTC	CASSLATGGDYGYTF
TRBV5-4	TRBJ1-4	TRBD1	-	TGTGCCAGCAGCTTGGGAGGGGGCGTCGAGGAAAAACTGTTTTTT	CASSLGGGVEEKLFF